A single sample gave rise to the 4 T cell receptor beta chains below, sequenced in a study of T cells in Graves' hyperthyroidism and ophthalmopathy. What was amplified from RNA transcripts were TCR beta CDR3 regions. Initially, a first-round RT-PCR of the TCR CDR3 employed the HTBI primer set. TCRdb passed the multiplex PCR reads through MiXCR, listing each CDR3 protein once. Among 340,000 or so distinct CDR3 sequences listed, roughly 17% were seen once. Source material: blood. These receptors were collected from a young man with Graves' hyperthyroidism.

This clonotype occurred once. The CDR3 spells CASSVYRGLAKNIQYF. DNA of the CDR3: TGTGCCAGTAGTGTATACAGGGGACTAGCCAAAAACATTCAGTACTTC. The genes are TRBV19 and TRBJ2-4; possible D gene TRBD1, 7 bases. The CDR3 sequence is 16 residues long. CDR1 and CDR2 (germline): LNHDA, SQIVND (reference sequence). V lost 5 bases and J lost 0, with 14 bases in between.

This clonotype occurred many times. This sequence joins TRBV20-1 and TRBJ2-7; possibly TRBD2 for D (5 bases). Germline V lookup: CDR1 DFQATT, CDR2 SNEGSKA (reference sequence). The CDR3 extends over 14 amino acids. Trimming cost V 6 bases and J 4 bases, with 19 bases left between them. The DNA for the CDR3 is TGCAGTGCGGGTGGACTCCTTCTAGGGTACGAGCAGTACTTC. This encodes CSAGGLLLGYEQYF.

The chain combines TRBV27 with TRBJ2-1, with no clear D. Trimming took off 6 bases at V and 5 bases at J, with 8 bases between the two ends. This CDR3 is 12 amino acids long. CDR1 and CDR2 (germline): MNHEY, SMNVEV (reference sequence). Here the CDR3 reads CASSSLDNEQFF. The CDR3 DNA reads TGTGCCAGCAGCTCCCTCGACAATGAGCAGTTCTTC.

This clonotype was recorded many times. This chain links TRBV2 with TRBJ2-5; 7 bases map to TRBD1. J lost 1 base, V lost 2 bases, and 4 bases had no gene match. Per the germline V gene, CDR1 is SNHLY and CDR2 is FYNNEI. CDR3 size: 15 residues. In nucleotides, the CDR3 is TGTGCCAGCAGTGAAAATACAGGGGCCCAAGAGACCCAGTACTTC. Its translation: CASSENTGAQETQYF.